The source of this T cell receptor (beta chain) is a study of blood T cell repertoires in COVID-19. Across the study: Nucleic acid was either cDNA or gDNA, and it came from T cells, B-cell-depleted T cells, or PBMCs.

The germline CDR1 and CDR2 sequences are SNHLY and FYNNEI. CDR3 length: 14 amino acids. V was shortened by 4 bases and J by 7 bases, with 16 bases between the two germline ends. Original handling: For nucleated cells, counts were estimated from reference gene primer amplification. Sequencing was performed with immunoSEQ multiplex PCR; in TCRdb, only in-frame clones are kept and a portion is missing. That table gives V, J and clone size, and the DNA gave D and trimming. The table lists 150,000 to 200,000 clones, about 86% of them singletons. The TCR originated in a man younger than 35 with active or convalescent COVID-19. Sequenced material: peripheral blood. The genes are TRBV2 and TRBJ1-1; the D gene is possibly TRBD1 (5 bases). For the CDR3, the DNA is TGTGCCAGCAGTGCCCTTCACAGGAGCATTGAAGCTTTCTTT. Its protein product is CASSALHRSIEAFF.